The table lists the clone carrying this T cell receptor (beta chain) with a few counts. As yet, its antigen is unknown. This specimen belongs to a study of blood T cells in healthy people across ages. Whole-study findings and limits: With unsorted PBMCs, a conclusive comparison of naive versus antigen-experienced cells was not possible. CMV status of donors was not determined, possibly confounding expanded clonotype changes.

Every sample yielded at least 6.5 million isolated PBMCs. It was with a sample-barcoded 5' primer and a J-beta primer mix that a second PCR of about 7 to 12 cycles was run. A 12-random-nucleotide template-switch adaptor tagged each cDNA molecule. Using its own MiXCR run on the 5' RACE reads, TCRdb lists one record per CDR3 protein. The table shows fewer than 1.5 million distinct CDR3 sequences, with roughly 45% occurring only once. In germline, CDR1 is DFQATT, CDR2 SNEGSKA (reference sequence). Trimming took 3 bases from V and 8 from J, leaving 9 bases between them. The CDR3 sequence is 11 residues long.

Sequenced material: blood. The chain links TRBV20-1 to TRBJ2-3; unclear D gene. This TCR was recovered from a woman under 30 in good health. CDR3 amino acids: CSASPAVTQYF. The DNA of the CDR3 is TGCAGTGCTAGTCCCGCGGTTACGCAGTATTTT.